These 17 T cell receptor beta chains were all obtained from the same sample, sequenced in a study of T-cell memory formation after mild COVID-19. TCRdb analysed the 5' RACE reads with MiXCR anew, one entry per CDR3 protein. The table includes over 150,000 distinct CDR3 sequences, around 13% detected once. Input material: PBMCs or a T cell subset sorted from them (not recorded which). Every receptor here comes from a man younger than 35 who had mild COVID-19 (a few samples of this study predate the infection). Cell type and time point are not known.

This clonotype was observed at least ten times. In DNA, the CDR3 is TGTGCCAGCAGCTTAACGGCAACAGGGACTGAAGCTTTCTTT. It encodes CASSLTATGTEAFF. V is TRBV7-3 and J is TRBJ1-1; possibly TRBD1 for D (6 bases). The CDR3 has 14 amino acids. Germline loops: CDR1 SGHTA, CDR2 FQGTGA. V dropped 0 bases and J dropped 5 bases, with 10 bases sitting between them.

There are many counts of this clonotype. The chain links TRBV4-1 to TRBJ2-1; 9 bases are shared with TRBD1. V lost 2 bases and J lost 8; bases outside the gene matches: 4. This CDR3 is built from 14 residues. Germline values: CDR1 MGHRA, CDR2 YSYEKL. CDR3: CASSQRQGVYEQFF. The CDR3, as DNA: TGCGCCAGCAGCCAAAGACAGGGGGTTTATGAGCAGTTCTTC.

This clonotype was counted a few times. The V gene is TRBV19, the J gene TRBJ1-6, with D unresolved. CDR1 LNHDA and CDR2 SQIVND come from the germline V gene (reference sequence). The V gene lost 6 bases and the J gene lost 9 bases, with 15 bases spanning the gap. The CDR3 length is 14 residues. The CDR3 region is CASRNQRGVSPLHF. CDR3 nucleotides: TGTGCCAGTAGGAACCAGAGAGGAGTTTCACCCCTCCACTTT.

This clonotype was seen more than once but under ten times. The junction differs from germline at one of its ends, possibly a read error. The chain couples TRBV15 to TRBJ1-1, with D hard to call. Germline CDR1 LNHNV, CDR2 YYDKDF (reference sequence). The CDR3 covers 11 residues. This chain's CDR3 is CATSRNSEAFF. CDR3 coding DNA: TGTGCCACCAGCAGAAACAGTGAAGCTTTCTTT.

V usage is TRBV7-2 and J usage is TRBJ2-6; D tentatively fits TRBD1 or TRBD2 (5 bases each). V was pared by 1 base and J by 0 bases, with 19 bases between. From germline, CDR1 is SGHTA and CDR2 FQGNSA. CDR3 length: 20 amino acids. In nucleotides, the CDR3 is TGTGCCAGCAGCTTAGTCATCGGGACGGGGCTCTTCTCTGGGGCCAACGTCCTGACTTTC. It is translated as CASSLVIGTGLFSGANVLTF.

The rearrangement links TRBV5-1 to TRBJ2-5, with TRBD2 identical over 7 bases. The CDR3 runs to 16 residues. The V and J ends lost 4 bases and 4 bases, in that order; junction bases with no gene match: 13. CDR1 and CDR2 from the germline V gene are SGHRS and YFSETQ. CDR3 in DNA: TGCGCCAGCAGCAATTCCCCGGGGGGTCTCGGAGAGACCCAGTACTTC. This gives the protein CASSNSPGGLGETQYF.

This clonotype was seen a handful of times. The J gene is TRBJ1-6, the V gene TRBV18; D is possibly TRBD1 (6 bases). This CDR3 spans 18 amino acids. The V gene's germline CDR1 is KGHSH and CDR2 LQKENI. The V end was cut by 1 base, the J end by 10 bases, with 23 bases between. The CDR3 region has the DNA TGTGCCAGCTCACCACGCAGGGGAGGACCCGAGGGGGGATCACCCCTCCACTTT. This encodes CASSPRRGGPEGGSPLHF.

The V and J genes are TRBV12-3 or TRBV12-4 and TRBJ1-2, with 9 nucleotides matching TRBD1. The CDR3 covers 13 residues. V lost 6 bases, J lost 5 bases, and 4 bases stayed unmatched. The chain's CDR3 is CASRDRGGYGYTF. Here the CDR3 DNA reads TGTGCCAGCAGGGACAGGGGCGGGTATGGCTACACCTTC.

This clonotype was seen many times. V is TRBV11-2 and J is TRBJ2-5, with a weak D call TRBD2 (5 bases). V lost 5 bases and J 1 base, leaving 11 bases between the germline ends. The CDR3 contains 14 residues. From germline, CDR1 is SGHAT and CDR2 FQNNGV. The CDR3 loop reads CASSDRLSQETQYF. CDR3 bases: TGTGCCAGCAGCGACCGACTATCCCAAGAGACCCAGTACTTC. Using reference TRBV11-2 and TRBJ2-5 for the parts outside the CDR3, the full variable domain is EAGVAQSPRYKIIEKRQSVAFWCNPISGHATLYWYQQILGQGPKLLIQFQNNGVVDDSQLPKDRFSAERLKGVDSTLKIQPAKLEDSAVYLCASSDRLSQETQYFGPGTRLLVL.

Ten or more counts support this clonotype. The V call is TRBV5-1, the J call TRBJ1-2; TRBD1 is a possible D gene (5 bases). The CDR3 loop spans 14 amino acids. Trimming took 0 bases from V and 8 from J, leaving 14 bases between them. Germline CDR1 is SGHRS and CDR2 is YFSETQ. In DNA form, the CDR3 reads TGCGCCAGCAGCTTGGGGACCCCCGAGGGGGGCTACACCTTC. It translates to CASSLGTPEGGYTF.

This clonotype was detected a few times. The CDR3 loop reads CASSNQAGAITDTQYF. CDR3 nucleotides: TGTGCCAGCAGCAACCAAGCGGGGGCTATCACAGATACGCAGTATTTT. The chain uses TRBV7-2 and TRBJ2-3; TRBD2 matches at 8 bases. The CDR3 covers 16 residues. Trimming removed 5 bases from V and 2 bases from J; junction bases left unmatched: 9. Germline values: CDR1 SGHTA, CDR2 FQGNSA.

The rearrangement links TRBV2 to TRBJ1-6, with 8 bases that match TRBD1. Germline CDR1 is SNHLY and CDR2 is FYNNEI. Trimming took 1 base from V and 7 from J; bases not matched to a gene: 6. The CDR3 totals 16 residues. The CDR3 spells CASSEGWDRRNSPLHF. CDR3 in DNA: TGTGCCAGCAGTGAAGGCTGGGACAGGCGCAATTCACCCCTCCACTTT.

V gene TRBV12-3 or TRBV12-4 combines with J gene TRBJ1-2; D is uncertain. Trimming removed 7 bases at V and 7 bases at J, with 16 bases between. The CDR3 consists of 13 residues. CDR3 nucleotides: TGTGCCAGCATCTCCACGGGGTCCTCTGGCTACACCTTC. Its translation: CASISTGSSGYTF.

This clonotype has a count of ten or more. The chain carries TRBV6-2 or TRBV6-3 and TRBJ1-1; 7 bases are a match to TRBD1. Germline V gene lookup returns CDR1 MNHEY and CDR2 SVGEGT. Germline trimming cut 2 bases from V and 2 bases from J; bases unmatched to any gene: 5. The CDR3 loop spans 15 amino acids. In DNA form, the CDR3 reads TGTGCCAGCAGTTACAGGGGGACAGCTAACACTGAAGCTTTCTTT. Translation: CASSYRGTANTEAFF.

In this sample, this clonotype turned up a few times. The chain combines TRBV20-1 with TRBJ2-1; 7 bases align to TRBD1. CDR3 length: 13 amino acids. CDR1 is DFQATT, CDR2 SNEGSKA, per germline (reference sequence). V dropped 4 bases and J dropped 4; count of bases not matched to a gene: 4. This CDR3 reads CSANRGAYNEQFF. The CDR3 DNA is TGCAGTGCTAACAGGGGCGCTTACAATGAGCAGTTCTTC.

J is TRBJ1-3 and V is TRBV6-5; 7 nucleotides align to TRBD1. CDR1 and CDR2 from the germline V gene are MNHEY and SVGAGI. Trimming removed 2 bases from V and 0 bases from J; junction bases left unmatched: 10. The CDR3 extends over 18 amino acids. This chain's CDR3 is CASSYHLQGPNSGNTIYF. The CDR3 DNA reads TGTGCCAGCAGTTACCACCTACAGGGGCCGAACTCTGGAAACACCATATATTTT.

This chain joins TRBV5-1 and TRBJ2-2; no definite D call. CDR3 size: 16 residues. Trimming cost V 4 bases and J 0 bases, with 13 bases left between them. CDR1 is SGHRS and CDR2 is YFSETQ in the germline V gene. The CDR3 reads CASSPWGRSNTGELFF. For the CDR3, the DNA is TGCGCCAGCAGCCCCTGGGGAAGGTCGAACACCGGGGAGCTGTTTTTT.